Described below is a single T cell receptor (beta chain) sequence and its context. CDR1 is MNHEY and CDR2 is SVGAGI in the germline V gene. J was trimmed by 5 bases and V by 8 bases; bases with no gene match: 8. The CDR3 is 13 residues long. This record comes from a study of identifying expanded T cells in peripheral blood. Sequencing used immunoSEQ multiplex PCR; TCRdb keeps in-frame clones, though not all of them. The data contain some 77,000 clones, more than 70% of them singletons. The chain employs TRBV6-5 and TRBJ1-2; 7 bases match TRBD1. The receptor was derived from a person between 18 and 75 years old in good health. The sample comprised blood. CDR3 amino acids: CASGRQGGYGYTF. CDR3 sequence (DNA): TGTGCCAGCGGTCGACAGGGCGGGTATGGCTACACCTTC.